This T cell receptor (beta chain) is drawn from a study of PD-1 blockade in classical Hodgkin lymphoma. Study summary: On a schedule of every 2 weeks, patients received nivolumab 3 mg/kg intravenously. Overall study results and limits: Complete responders showed a baseline diversity that resembled the diversity of newly diagnosed patients. The CD4+ diversity rise by C4D1 was clearest in complete responders. Healthy donors reportedly exceeded newly diagnosed patients in baseline TCR diversity.

As for time point: cycle 4 day 1 (C4D1), after 6 weeks of nivolumab. Following autologous stem cell transplantation, relapse occurred in every patient, and exposure to brentuximab vedotin varied. It was by magnetic negative selection that CD4+ T cells were purified from thawed PBMCs. This clone was seen a single time. Antigen unknown. Germline lookup yields CDR1 SGDLS and CDR2 YYNGEE. V was clipped by 4 bases and J by 0 bases; unmatched bases: 6. This CDR3 comprises 18 residues. Produced via immunoSEQ multiplex PCR; TCRdb's table is partial and in-frame only. The table includes 25,000 to 30,000 clones, about 88% detected once.

This clonotype was sampled from a human donor with classical Hodgkin lymphoma. The specimen comprised CD4+ T cells from blood, sampled before the fourth cycle of nivolumab. The gene calls are TRBV9 and TRBJ2-6; 11 bases map to TRBD2. In DNA form, the CDR3 reads TGTGCCAGCAGCTCGACTAGCGGGGTTAGCTCTGGGGCCAACGTCCTGACTTTC. It yields the protein CASSSTSGVSSGANVLTF.